The rows below give T cell receptor beta chains drawn from one sample of a study of vaccination and CD4 T cells after COVID-19. TCRdb passed the PCR reads through MiXCR, listing each CDR3 protein once. The sample holds some 18,000 distinct CDR3 sequences, approximately 49% seen once. The antigens of these receptors remain unknown. The sequenced material came from CD4+ T cells from blood, cultured in vitro. All receptors come from a human donor who had recovered from COVID-19. CDR3s include the opening cysteine and the closing phenylalanine or tryptophan. A D gene is named only where the DNA matches it firmly. Not every row has a clone size; where given, it reads once, few, many or a size class.

few	TRBV20-1	.	TRBJ1-5	CSASEFIGDGNQPQHF	TGCAGTGCTAGCGAATTTATTGGGGATGGCAATCAGCCCCAGCATTTT
.	TRBV24-1	.	TRBJ2-5	CATSELGDKETQYF	TGTGCCACCAGTGAATTGGGGGACAAAGAGACCCAGTACTTC
few	TRBV6-5	TRBD1	TRBJ2-2	CASSYTTGRAGELFF	TGTGCCAGCAGTTACACGACAGGGAGAGCCGGGGAGCTGTTTTTT
few	TRBV7-2	.	TRBJ2-1	CASSSPPARQFF	TGTGCCAGCAGCTCCCCCCCAGCACGGCAGTTCTTC
.	TRBV10-1	.	TRBJ1-6	CASSEIRGPNSPLHF	TGCGCCAGCAGTGAAATACGAGGTCCAAATTCACCCCTCCACTTT
.	TRBV30	.	TRBJ2-5	CAWTRDFTETQYF	TGTGCCTGGACTAGGGACTTCACGGAGACCCAGTACTTC
.	TRBV2	.	TRBJ2-3	CASSLISTDTQYF	TGTGCCAGCTCCCTGATTTCCACAGATACGCAGTATTTT
few	TRBV6-1	TRBD1	TRBJ2-7	CASSPGSTGGEQYF	TGTGCCAGCAGCCCGGGATCCACAGGGGGCGAGCAGTACTTC
few	TRBV19	.	TRBJ2-7	CASSITLLGTEQYF	TGTGCCAGTAGTATTACCCTCCTGGGGACCGAGCAGTACTTC
.	TRBV2	TRBD2	TRBJ2-3	CASSFNGREDTQYF	TGTGCCAGCAGTTTTAACGGGAGGGAGGATACGCAGTATTTT
.	TRBV7-9	.	TRBJ2-2	CASSLLGGGVGELFF	TGTGCCAGCAGCCTACTAGGCGGTGGGGTCGGGGAGCTGTTTTTT
few	TRBV18	.	TRBJ1-2	CASSPPGGRANYGYTF	TGTGCCAGCTCACCACCGGGAGGGCGTGCTAACTATGGCTACACCTTC
few	TRBV19	.	TRBJ1-6	CASSAQGGGNSPLHF	TGTGCCAGTAGTGCGCAGGGTGGGGGGAATTCACCCCTCCACTTT
few	TRBV7-6	.	TRBJ2-2	CASSLARAATGGELFF	TGTGCCAGCAGCTTAGCGAGGGCGGCAACCGGCGGGGAGCTGTTTTTT
.	TRBV19	TRBD1	TRBJ1-1	CASSMYRGGNTEAFF	TGTGCCAGTAGTATGTACAGGGGAGGGAACACTGAAGCTTTCTTT
.	TRBV28	TRBD1	TRBJ1-1	CASRGRRSGQGPNQAPEAFF	TGTGCCAGCAGGGGGCGGAGATCGGGACAGGGTCCCAACCAGGCTCCTGAAGCTTTCTTT
.	TRBV7-7	.	TRBJ2-3	CASSLGGDKGTQYF	TGTGCCAGCAGCCTAGGGGGGGACAAGGGTACGCAGTATTTT
few	TRBV4-3	TRBD2	TRBJ2-5	CASSQDRLAGGWETQYF	TGCGCCAGCAGCCAAGATCGGCTAGCGGGAGGGTGGGAGACCCAGTACTTC
once	TRBV19	TRBD1	TRBJ2-1	CASSIEGGYYNEQFF	TGTGCCAGTAGTATAGAAGGGGGCTATTACAATGAGCAGTTCTTC
.	TRBV2	TRBD2	TRBJ2-3	CASRKGTSGGYTDTQYF	TGTGCCAGCAGGAAAGGGACTAGCGGGGGGTACACAGATACGCAGTATTTT
.	TRBV6-5	.	TRBJ2-7	CASSYAPPREQYF	TGTGCCAGCAGTTACGCACCCCCCAGGGAGCAGTACTTC
few	TRBV6-5	.	TRBJ1-6	CASSSGVIPVYNSPLHF	TGTGCCAGCAGTTCCGGAGTTATCCCCGTCTATAATTCACCCCTCCACTTT
.	TRBV6-1	.	TRBJ2-1	CASSRPGSYNEQFF	TGTGCCAGCAGTAGGCCCGGGAGCTACAATGAGCAGTTCTTC
.	TRBV10-2	.	TRBJ1-5	CASSEQRNQPQHF	TGCGCCAGCAGTGAACAGAGAAATCAGCCCCAGCATTTT
.	TRBV28	TRBD1	TRBJ1-5	CASSSRITGGNQPQHF	TGTGCCAGCAGTTCCCGAATCACAGGGGGAAATCAGCCCCAGCATTTT
.	TRBV11-2	.	TRBJ1-1	CASSLVSGAVGGEAFF	TGTGCCAGCAGCTTAGTTTCGGGGGCCGTTGGAGGTGAAGCTTTCTTT
.	TRBV10-3	.	TRBJ1-2	CATTYGPSGYTF	TGTGCCACAACGTATGGGCCCTCGGGCTACACCTTC
.	TRBV19	TRBD1	TRBJ2-4	CASSILTGGRNIQYF	TGTGCCAGTAGTATTCTGACAGGGGGCAGAAACATTCAGTACTTC
.	TRBV11-2	TRBD1	TRBJ1-1	CASSWDRGGTEAFF	TGTGCCAGCAGCTGGGACAGGGGGGGCACTGAAGCTTTCTTT
.	TRBV20-1	TRBD2	TRBJ2-5	CSARDTSGETQYF	TGCAGTGCTAGAGATACTAGCGGGGAGACCCAGTACTTC
few	TRBV19	.	TRBJ2-2	CASTEQGPTGELFF	TGTGCCAGTACCGAGCAGGGCCCAACCGGGGAGCTGTTTTTT
.	TRBV6-2/TRBV6-3	TRBD2	TRBJ2-1	CASIDSGSSYNEQFF	TGTGCCAGCATCGATAGCGGGAGCTCCTACAATGAGCAGTTCTTC
.	TRBV5-6	.	TRBJ1-2	CASRPVSGGAYGYTF	TGTGCCAGCAGACCGGTGAGCGGGGGCGCCTATGGCTACACCTTC
few	TRBV6-2/TRBV6-3	.	TRBJ2-3	CASRYNIRTRGTDTQYF	TGTGCCAGCAGATACAACATACGGACTAGGGGGACAGATACGCAGTATTTT